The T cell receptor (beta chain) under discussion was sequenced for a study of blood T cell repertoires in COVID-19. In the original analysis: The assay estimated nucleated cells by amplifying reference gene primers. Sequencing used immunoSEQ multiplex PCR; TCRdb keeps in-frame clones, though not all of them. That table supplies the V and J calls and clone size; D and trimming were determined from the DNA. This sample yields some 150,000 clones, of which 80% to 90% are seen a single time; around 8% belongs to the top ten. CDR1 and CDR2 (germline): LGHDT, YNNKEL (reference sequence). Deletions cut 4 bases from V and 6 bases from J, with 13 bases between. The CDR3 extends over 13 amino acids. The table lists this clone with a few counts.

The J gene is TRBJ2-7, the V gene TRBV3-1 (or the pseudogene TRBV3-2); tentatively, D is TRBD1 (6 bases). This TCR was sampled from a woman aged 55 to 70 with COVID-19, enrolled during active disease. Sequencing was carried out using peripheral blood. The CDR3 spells CASSLTEQGEQYF. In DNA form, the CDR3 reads TGTGCCAGCAGCCTCACGGAACAGGGCGAGCAGTACTTC.